Below are 27 T cell receptor beta chains sequenced from a single sample in a study of shared clonotypes between healthy human individuals. Assay: immunoSEQ multiplex PCR; the TCRdb copy retains only in-frame clones and omits some. The sample lists over 2 million clones, about 90% occurring once. Sequenced sample: naive CD4+ T cells from PBMCs. Described subset: CD45RA+ positively selected. The receptors were gathered from a man aged 18 to 30 in good health. Some clones in this sample may be carry-over from other donors' samples.

This clone is a singleton in its sample. The chain joins TRBV5-1 to TRBJ1-2; the D gene is possibly TRBD1 (5 bases). Germline V lookup: CDR1 SGHRS, CDR2 YFSETQ. CDR3 size: 15 residues. Trimming pared 0 bases from V and 5 bases from J, leaving 14 bases between. The CDR3 sequence is CASSLDLTEVYGYTF. CDR3 DNA: TGCGCCAGCAGCTTGGATCTGACAGAGGTTTATGGCTACACCTTC.

The chain has TRBV15 and TRBJ2-1; D might be TRBD1 or TRBD2, each matching 5 bases. The V gene's germline CDR1 is LNHNV and CDR2 YYDKDF (reference sequence). Trimming cost V 1 base and J 15 bases, with 10 bases left between them. This CDR3 has 11 residues. The CDR3 sequence: CATSRVGTPFF. The CDR3, as DNA: TGTGCCACCAGCAGAGTCGGGACGCCGTTCTTC. Complete variable domain (other parts from reference TRBV15 and TRBJ2-1): DAMVIQNPRYQVTQFGKPVTLSCSQTLNHNVMYWYQQKSSQAPKLLFHYYDKDFNNEADTPDNFQSRRPNTSFCFLDIRSPGLGDTAMYLCATSRVGTPFFGPGTRLTVL.

The V gene is TRBV6-6, the J gene TRBJ2-5; 7 bases agree with TRBD1. Germline-derived CDR1 and CDR2 are MNHNY and SVGAGI (reference sequence). CDR3 length equals 14 residues. After removal of 6 bases from V and 0 bases from J, the junction contained 4 bases not matched to a gene. The CDR3: CASSWDSYQETQYF. In DNA, the CDR3 is TGTGCCAGCAGCTGGGACAGTTACCAAGAGACCCAGTACTTC.

A remark on this clone: The identical CDR3 is also encoded by other nucleotide sequences in the sample. V gene TRBV25-1 combines with J gene TRBJ2-2, with 8 positions matching TRBD1. CDR3 length: 16 residues. V was clipped by 3 bases and J by 2 bases; unmatched bases: 5. Germline values: CDR1 MGHDK, CDR2 SYGVNS. DNA of the CDR3: TGTGCCAGCAGTGACCTGGGACAGGCAAACACCGGGGAGCTGTTTTTT. Amino acids: CASSDLGQANTGELFF.

This clone was detected only once. Other DNA sequences in this specimen translate into the identical CDR3. The chain recombines TRBV4-3 with TRBJ1-3; D is undetermined. This CDR3 has 15 residues. The germline V gene encodes CDR1 LGHNA and CDR2 YSLEER. The V and J ends lost 0 bases and 0 bases respectively, with 6 bases between them. The CDR3 loop is CASSQEVSSGNTIYF. CDR3 nucleotide sequence: TGCGCCAGCAGCCAAGAAGTAAGCTCTGGAAACACCATATATTTT.

The V and J genes are TRBV7-2 and TRBJ1-2; maybe TRBD1 (6 bases). The CDR3 sequence is 14 residues long. V dropped 1 base and J dropped 14 bases, with 20 bases sitting between them. Germline V gene sequence: CDR1 SGHTA, CDR2 FQGNSA. CDR3 DNA: TGTGCCAGCAGCTTAGAAGGACAGCGGTCTACCGAGACCTTC. Residues: CASSLEGQRSTETF.

Here the CDR3 DNA reads TGTGCCTGGGGGCCCGCCGCGCGAGGTCTCTACGAGCAGTACTTC. It specifies CAWGPAARGLYEQYF. The V call is TRBV30, the J call TRBJ2-7; D gene uncertain. The CDR3 runs 15 residues. V was cut by 5 bases and J by 3 bases, with 20 bases left in between. The germline CDR1 and CDR2 sequences are GTSNPN and SVGIG (reference sequence).

The chain employs TRBV5-4 and TRBJ2-2; D is perhaps TRBD1 (5 bases). V was clipped by 1 base and J by 2 bases, with 9 bases between them. The CDR3 covers 15 residues. Germline-derived CDR1 and CDR2 are SGHNT and YYREEE (reference sequence). CDR3: CASSLFQGNTGELFF. CDR3 bases: TGTGCCAGCAGCTTGTTCCAGGGAAACACCGGGGAGCTGTTTTTT.

This chain connects TRBV6-1 to TRBJ2-5; 12 nucleotides agree with TRBD1. Near its end, the DNA agrees better with TRBJ2-7, so the J call may be wrong. Per germline, CDR1 MNHNS and CDR2 SASEGT. The CDR3 totals 13 residues. CDR3: CAAVGTGGGEQYF. The CDR3 DNA follows: TGTGCCGCGGTGGGGACAGGGGGCGGCGAGCAGTACTTC.

This clone was found once. This chain links TRBV28 with TRBJ1-5; 8 bases match TRBD1. The CDR3 runs to 15 residues. The germline gives CDR1 MDHEN, CDR2 SYDVKM. V was clipped by 7 bases and J by 2 bases; unmatched bases: 7. The CDR3 is CASITGGLGNQPQHF. DNA for the CDR3: TGTGCCAGCATTACAGGGGGGCTCGGCAATCAGCCCCAGCATTTT.

This rearrangement joins TRBV5-1 to TRBJ2-7, with 10 bases lining up with TRBD1. Germline loops: CDR1 SGHRS, CDR2 YFSETQ. The V and J ends lost 0 bases and 1 base, in that order; junction bases with no gene match: 7. CDR3 length equals 17 residues. The CDR3 DNA follows: TGCGCCAGCAGCTTGGCCCAGGGACAGGGGACTTCCTACGAGCAGTACTTC. Translated: CASSLAQGQGTSYEQYF.

The V call is TRBV6-1, the J call TRBJ1-5; 9 bases line up with TRBD1. The germline V gene encodes CDR1 MNHNS and CDR2 SASEGT. V lost 6 bases and J lost 2; bases outside the gene matches: 5. The CDR3 runs to 15 residues. CDR3 coding DNA: TGTGCCAGCAGAGGACAGGGGAAAGGCAATCAGCCCCAGCATTTT. Protein product: CASRGQGKGNQPQHF.

This chain connects TRBV5-6 to TRBJ1-4; D possibly corresponds to TRBD1 (6 bases). CDR1 and CDR2 from the germline V gene are SGHDT and YYEEEE. This CDR3 is built from 16 residues. Deletions cut 0 bases from V and 10 bases from J, with 19 bases between. CDR3 nucleotide sequence: TGTGCCAGCAGCTTGGTCCAGGGGCCTACGTACGGAAAACTGTTTTTT. The encoded protein is CASSLVQGPTYGKLFF.

The chain has TRBV28 and TRBJ1-2, with a possible D match to TRBD1 (6 bases). V shed 7 bases and J shed 8 bases, with 14 bases lying between them. The CDR3 extends over 12 amino acids. CDR1 and CDR2 from the germline V gene are MDHEN and SYDVKM. The CDR3 region is CASTTGSGGYTF. In DNA form, the CDR3 reads TGTGCCAGCACCACAGGGTCAGGAGGCTACACCTTC.

The J gene is TRBJ2-4, the V gene TRBV18, with D unresolved. V was pared by 6 bases and J by 3 bases, with 12 bases between. This CDR3 region has 14 residues. Germline V CDR1 and CDR2: KGHSH, LQKENI. For the CDR3, the DNA is TGTGCCAGCTCCCCCGGTTTTGGCAAAAACATTCAGTACTTC. Translation: CASSPGFGKNIQYF.

This clone has only a few counts. This rearrangement joins TRBV11-2 to TRBJ1-1; D call uncertain. There are 15 residues in the CDR3. V gave up 1 base and J gave up 0 bases, with 9 bases separating them. CDR1 and CDR2 (germline): SGHAT, FQNNGV. This CDR3 is CASSLGLTVNTEAFF. CDR3 nucleotides: TGTGCCAGCAGCTTAGGATTAACCGTGAACACTGAAGCTTTCTTT. The full variable domain, rest sourced from reference TRBV11-2 and TRBJ1-1, is EAGVAQSPRYKIIEKRQSVAFWCNPISGHATLYWYQQILGQGPKLLIQFQNNGVVDDSQLPKDRFSAERLKGVDSTLKIQPAKLEDSAVYLCASSLGLTVNTEAFFGQGTRLTVV.

This sequence joins TRBV7-8 and TRBJ2-3, with D perhaps matching TRBD2 (5 bases). This CDR3 spans 17 amino acids. V was trimmed by 6 bases and J by 0 bases, leaving 19 bases between them. The germline V gene encodes CDR1 SGHVS and CDR2 FQNEAQ. The DNA of the CDR3 is TGTGCCAGCAGGAGAGGGTGGGTTAGGAGTAGCACAGATACGCAGTATTTT. Protein: CASRRGWVRSSTDTQYF.

The chain carries TRBV7-9 and TRBJ2-3; 7 bases agree with TRBD1. In germline, CDR1 is SEHNR, CDR2 FQNEAQ (reference sequence). The CDR3 loop spans 14 amino acids. With V trimmed by 3 bases and J by 2 bases, 2 bases remained unmatched. As DNA, the CDR3 is TGTGCCAGCAGCTTCGACAGGGACACAGATACGCAGTATTTT. Its translation is CASSFDRDTDTQYF.

In its sample, this clone was seen once. The chain employs TRBV6-1 and TRBJ1-1, with unresolved D. The length of the CDR3 is 13 residues. CDR1 is MNHNS and CDR2 is SASEGT in the germline V gene. Trimming shortened V by 6 bases and J by 2 bases, and 10 bases separated the two germline ends. CDR3 nucleotides: TGTGCCAGCAGCCAACGGAGAAACACTGAAGCTTTCTTT. Its translation is CASSQRRNTEAFF.

The chain employs TRBV5-5 and TRBJ2-1; 8 bases line up with TRBD2. In germline, CDR1 is SGHKS, CDR2 YYEKEE (reference sequence). V lost 2 bases and J lost 6; bases outside the gene matches: 10. There are 16 residues in the CDR3. This CDR3 is CASSFVVAGLTNEQFF. The DNA for the CDR3 is TGTGCCAGCAGCTTTGTTGTAGCGGGACTTACCAATGAGCAGTTCTTC.

The chain employs TRBV9 and TRBJ2-3; 10 bases align to TRBD1. The junction had 4 bases not matched to a gene; V was cut back by 4 bases and J by 5 bases. The CDR3 covers 14 residues. Per germline, CDR1 SGDLS and CDR2 YYNGEE. CDR3 residues: CASSTRTGGDTQYF. The CDR3 DNA reads as TGTGCCAGCAGCACACGGACAGGGGGAGATACGCAGTATTTT.

The chain couples TRBV30 to TRBJ2-5; 8 nucleotides line up with TRBD2. Germline CDR1 is GTSNPN and CDR2 is SVGIG (reference sequence). V was clipped by 1 base and J by 2 bases; unmatched bases: 3. The CDR3 loop spans 14 amino acids. The CDR3 sequence is CAWSGLALQETQYF. CDR3 DNA: TGTGCCTGGAGTGGACTAGCGCTACAAGAGACCCAGTACTTC.

The J gene is TRBJ1-6, the V gene TRBV7-9, with 7 bases identical to TRBD1. The CDR3 is 15 residues long. Germline values: CDR1 SEHNR, CDR2 FQNEAQ (reference sequence). V shed 0 bases, J shed 7 bases, and the junction held 3 bases outside the gene matches. CDR3 amino acids: CASSLATGLNSPLHF. DNA for the CDR3: TGTGCCAGCAGCTTAGCGACAGGGCTAAATTCACCCCTCCACTTT.

The genes are TRBV4-1 and TRBJ2-3; no clear D. CDR1 and CDR2 (germline): MGHRA, YSYEKL. Deletions cut 1 base from V and 0 bases from J, with 11 bases between. The CDR3 covers 16 residues. The CDR3 spells CASSQGFLLSTDTQYF. CDR3 bases: TGCGCCAGCAGCCAAGGTTTTCTCCTTAGCACAGATACGCAGTATTTT.

J is TRBJ2-7 and V is TRBV10-3, with 9 nucleotides matching TRBD2. Germline trimming cut 6 bases from V and 0 bases from J; bases unmatched to any gene: 6. The germline V gene encodes CDR1 ENHRY and CDR2 SYGVKD. The CDR3 is 15 residues long. The CDR3 nucleotides read TGTGCCATCAGCCTAGCGGGGACTCTCTCCTACGAGCAGTACTTC. This codes for CAISLAGTLSYEQYF.

This clone is a singleton in its sample. The chain is built from TRBV11-3 and TRBJ2-7, with 9 bases that match TRBD2. The CDR3 extends over 14 amino acids. CDR1 is SGHNT and CDR2 is YENEEA in the germline V gene. J lost 5 bases, V lost 4 bases, and 6 bases had no gene match. The CDR3 here is CASSSSGTSHEQYF. In DNA, the CDR3 is TGTGCCAGCAGCTCATCCGGGACTAGCCACGAGCAGTACTTC.

This chain joins TRBV7-3 and TRBJ2-1, with 11 bases that match TRBD2. This CDR3 comprises 18 residues. Germline assignment: CDR1 SGHTA and CDR2 FQGTGA. V lost 1 base, J lost 6 bases, and 11 bases stayed unmatched. The CDR3 region is CASSLMAPGLAEVNEQFF. Written as DNA, the CDR3 is TGTGCCAGCAGCTTAATGGCACCGGGACTAGCGGAAGTCAATGAGCAGTTCTTC.